These T cell receptor beta chains were read from a single sample in a study of T cell responses to AZD1222 COVID-19 vaccine. The repertoire was sequenced with immunoSEQ multiplex PCR; TCRdb's copy has only in-frame clones and lacks some. The sample includes around 100,000 clones, 87% of them seen just once. Material: peripheral blood, obtained on day 0 of MenACWY control vaccination. These receptor sequences come from an adult in good health. The CDR3 runs from the conserved cysteine through the conserved F or W. The order of the fields is D gene, J gene, V gene, clone size, CDR3 protein, CDR3 DNA. A D gene is named only where the DNA matches it firmly. Size tells how often a clone was seen (once, few, many) or the class of an expanded clone, and some rows leave it out.

>NA|TRBJ2-1|TRBV5-1|NA
CASSLVSRESLGGSYNEQFF
TGCGCCAGCAGCTTGGTCAGCAGGGAGAGCCTGGGGGGCTCCTACAATGAGCAGTTCTTC
>NA|TRBJ2-1|TRBV19|NA
CASSSPGLSYNEQFF
TGTGCCAGTAGTAGCCCGGGACTTTCCTACAATGAGCAGTTCTTC
>NA|TRBJ2-5|TRBV5-1|NA
CASSLVQGTQETQYF
TGCGCCAGCAGCTTGGTGCAGGGGACCCAAGAGACCCAGTACTTC
>NA|TRBJ1-1|TRBV6-5|NA
CASSYAGFRNTEAFF
TGTGCCAGCAGTTACGCGGGGTTTAGGAACACTGAAGCTTTCTTT
>NA|TRBJ1-1|TRBV29-1|NA
CSVVVSGSYTEAFF
TGCAGCGTTGTCGTCAGCGGCAGCTACACTGAAGCTTTCTTT
>NA|TRBJ1-2|TRBV2|NA
CASQLGGYTF
TGTGCCAGCCAGTTGGGTGGCTACACCTTC
>NA|TRBJ2-5|TRBV28|once
CASSSQGSGGTQYF
TGTGCCAGCAGTTCGCAGGGTTCCGGGGGGACCCAGTACTTC
>TRBD2|TRBJ2-3|TRBV2|NA
CASSEGLAGWGGADTQYF
TGTGCCAGCAGTGAAGGGCTAGCGGGATGGGGGGGTGCAGATACGCAGTATTTT
>NA|TRBJ2-3|TRBV5-1|once
CASRLGVSTDTQYF
TGCGCCAGCAGATTGGGGGTCAGCACAGATACGCAGTATTTT
>TRBD1|TRBJ2-7|TRBV5-5|NA
CASSFGQEAYEQYF
TGTGCCAGCAGCTTTGGACAGGAAGCCTACGAGCAGTACTTC
>TRBD1|TRBJ1-5|TRBV6-1|once
CASSGGQGDGQPQHF
TGTGCCAGCAGTGGGGGACAGGGGGATGGACAGCCCCAGCATTTT
>NA|TRBJ2-2|TRBV11-2|NA
CASSSPAMTGELFF
TGTGCCAGCAGCTCCCCGGCAATGACCGGGGAGCTGTTTTTT
>TRBD1|TRBJ2-2|TRBV5-4|few
CASSSGTGLNFGELFF
TGTGCCAGCAGCTCGGGGACAGGGCTTAATTTTGGGGAGCTGTTTTTT
>NA|TRBJ2-1|TRBV7-8|NA
CASSLGGYEQFF
TGTGCCAGCAGCTTAGGGGGGTATGAGCAGTTCTTC
>NA|TRBJ2-2|TRBV28|NA
CASSLDRGTGELFF
TGTGCCAGCAGTTTAGATAGGGGAACCGGGGAGCTGTTTTTT
>NA|TRBJ2-7|TRBV11-3|NA
CASIHEEGRACTYEQYF
TGTGCCAGCATCCATGAGGAGGGAAGGGCCTGCACCTACGAGCAGTACTTC
>NA|TRBJ2-1|TRBV7-3|NA
CASSSYVGRQFF
TGTGCCAGCAGCTCCTACGTGGGACGACAGTTCTTC
>NA|TRBJ2-3|TRBV7-3|NA
CASSSDGLSTDTQYF
TGTGCCAGCAGCTCTGACGGACTTAGCACAGATACGCAGTATTTT
>NA|TRBJ1-5|TRBV4-1|NA
CASSQGFGRGVNQPQHF
TGCGCCAGCAGCCAAGGTTTCGGGCGGGGGGTCAATCAGCCCCAGCATTTT
>TRBD1|TRBJ2-7|TRBV7-2|once
CASSLGQGAYEQYF
TGTGCCAGCAGCTTAGGACAGGGGGCCTACGAGCAGTACTTC
>NA|TRBJ2-3|TRBV19|NA
CASRQGLSTDTQYF
TGTGCCAGTAGACAGGGACTTAGCACAGATACGCAGTATTTT
>NA|TRBJ1-2|TRBV5-1|NA
CASSLAEDRHNYGYTF
TGCGCCAGCAGCTTGGCCGAGGACAGACACAACTATGGCTACACCTTC
>TRBD1|TRBJ1-2|TRBV7-2|NA
CASSLVVGQDSPYGYTF
TGTGCCAGCAGCTTAGTAGTGGGACAGGACTCCCCCTATGGCTACACCTTC
>TRBD1|TRBJ2-1|TRBV7-2|NA
CASSLQGANNEQFF
TGTGCCAGCAGCTTACAGGGGGCGAACAATGAGCAGTTCTTC
>TRBD1|TRBJ1-3|TRBV7-2|NA
CASSVTGGGTGNTIYF
TGTGCCAGCAGCGTAACAGGGGGAGGGACTGGAAACACCATATATTTT
>TRBD2|TRBJ2-5|TRBV28|once
CASSPRGSGRWETQYF
TGTGCCAGCAGTCCCCGCGGTAGCGGGAGGTGGGAGACCCAGTACTTC
>TRBD1|TRBJ1-1|TRBV28|NA
CASTRQGRPEAFF
TGTGCCAGCACCAGACAGGGTCGGCCTGAAGCTTTCTTT
>TRBD2|TRBJ2-7|TRBV3-1/TRBV3-2|NA
CASRQNHGPGLAEYEQYF
TGTGCCAGCAGGCAAAATCACGGCCCAGGACTAGCGGAATACGAGCAGTACTTC
>NA|TRBJ1-5|TRBV18|NA
CASSLRQASNQPQHF
TGTGCCAGCTCTCTACGACAGGCTAGCAATCAGCCCCAGCATTTT
>TRBD2|TRBJ2-1|TRBV19|NA
CASTSGGGLNEQFF
TGTGCCAGTACCTCCGGGGGGGGCCTCAATGAGCAGTTCTTC
>TRBD2|TRBJ2-7|TRBV28|NA
CASSYSGGRNEQYF
TGTGCCAGCAGTTATAGCGGGGGGAGGAACGAGCAGTACTTC
>NA|TRBJ1-5|TRBV27|NA
CASSLFTGSQPQHF
TGTGCCAGCAGTTTATTTACAGGATCTCAGCCCCAGCATTTT
>NA|TRBJ1-1|TRBV3-1/TRBV3-2|NA
CASSHPSGTEAFF
TGTGCCAGCAGCCACCCGAGTGGGACTGAAGCTTTCTTT
>NA|TRBJ1-1|TRBV5-8|NA
CASSLRRGARTEAFF
TGTGCCAGCAGCTTGCGGCGGGGGGCGCGCACTGAAGCTTTCTTT
>TRBD2|TRBJ2-7|TRBV3-1/TRBV3-2|NA
CASSPMGLADRSRQYF
TGTGCCAGCAGCCCCATGGGACTAGCGGATAGGTCTAGGCAGTACTTC
>TRBD1|TRBJ2-3|TRBV4-1|few
CASSQGPRGSTDTQYF
TGCGCCAGCAGCCAAGGTCCCAGGGGGAGCACAGATACGCAGTATTTT
>NA|TRBJ2-4|TRBV18|once
CASSPERPPHIQYF
TGTGCCAGCTCACCCGAAAGACCCCCCCACATTCAGTACTTC
>NA|TRBJ1-5|TRBV7-8|NA
CASSLEASNNQPQHF
TGTGCCAGCAGCTTAGAAGCCAGCAACAATCAGCCCCAGCATTTT
>TRBD2|TRBJ2-1|TRBV10-1|few
CASSEAGAAYNEQFF
TGCGCCAGCAGTGAGGCGGGAGCCGCCTACAATGAGCAGTTCTTC
>TRBD1|TRBJ1-1|TRBV6-6|NA
CASRHRGRDTEAFF
TGTGCCAGCAGGCACAGGGGTCGCGACACTGAAGCTTTCTTT
>TRBD1|TRBJ1-1|TRBV5-1|NA
CASSGAADRGREAFF
TGCGCCAGCAGCGGGGCGGCCGACAGGGGGCGAGAAGCTTTCTTT
>NA|TRBJ2-7|TRBV25-1|NA
CASRTEATYEQYF
TGTGCCAGCCGGACCGAGGCCACCTACGAGCAGTACTTC
>NA|TRBJ2-5|TRBV6-5|NA
CASRYGTPQETQYF
TGTGCCAGCAGGTACGGGACTCCTCAAGAGACCCAGTACTTC
>TRBD1|TRBJ1-2|TRBV6-4|NA
CASRRDRTSYGYTF
TGTGCCAGCAGGAGGGACAGGACCTCATATGGCTACACCTTC
>TRBD1|TRBJ2-5|TRBV19|NA
CASSIGTGETQYF
TGTGCCAGTAGTATTGGGACAGGAGAGACCCAGTACTTC
>NA|TRBJ2-2|TRBV4-3|NA
CASSQERDTGELFF
TGCGCCAGCAGCCAAGAGCGTGACACCGGGGAGCTGTTTTTT
>TRBD2|TRBJ2-3|TRBV11-3|NA
CASSLGTSGDTDTQYF
TGTGCCAGCAGCTTGGGGACTAGCGGGGATACAGATACGCAGTATTTT
>NA|TRBJ1-5|TRBV18|NA
CASSPPDQPQHF
TGTGCCAGCTCACCACCGGATCAGCCCCAGCATTTT
>TRBD1|TRBJ1-5|TRBV7-9|NA
CASSFGQGGNQPQHF
TGTGCCAGCAGCTTCGGGCAGGGGGGCAATCAGCCCCAGCATTTT
>TRBD1|TRBJ1-2|TRBV6-5|once
CASLPGQGSYGYTF
TGTGCCAGCCTACCGGGACAGGGGTCCTATGGCTACACCTTC
>NA|TRBJ1-2|TRBV4-3|NA
CASSPTVGAPYGYTF
TGCGCCAGCAGCCCAACGGTAGGGGCCCCCTATGGCTACACCTTC
>NA|TRBJ1-1|TRBV7-9|NA
CASSLGLTNTEAFF
TGTGCCAGCAGCTTAGGCCTTACCAACACTGAAGCTTTCTTT
>NA|TRBJ1-4|TRBV12-3/TRBV12-4|NA
CASAREVGEKLFF
TGTGCCAGCGCCAGGGAAGTGGGTGAAAAACTGTTTTTT
>TRBD1|TRBJ2-7|TRBV11-2|NA
CASSYGQDEQYF
TGTGCCAGCAGCTACGGACAGGACGAGCAGTACTTC
>NA|TRBJ2-7|TRBV7-2|once
CASSLGPHRIGNEQYF
TGTGCCAGCAGCCTTGGGCCCCACAGGATTGGGAACGAGCAGTACTTC
>NA|TRBJ1-5|TRBV23-1|NA
CASSRPHYGNQPQHF
TGCGCCAGCAGTCGTCCCCACTACGGCAATCAGCCCCAGCATTTT
>NA|TRBJ1-1|TRBV7-9|NA
CASGMNTEAFF
TGTGCCAGCGGAATGAACACTGAAGCTTTCTTT
>TRBD2|TRBJ2-3|TRBV6-2/TRBV6-3|NA
CASSLRSRLAGRTDTQYF
TGTGCCAGCAGTCTTCGCTCCCGACTAGCGGGACGCACAGATACGCAGTATTTT
>NA|TRBJ2-1|TRBV21-1|NA
CARMASRGRWDNEQFF
TGTGCCAGGATGGCGTCCAGGGGGCGGTGGGACAATGAGCAGTTCTTC
>TRBD1|TRBJ1-6|TRBV2|NA
CASRDRLVASPLHF
TGTGCCAGCAGGGACAGGCTGGTGGCTTCACCCCTCCACTTT